This TCR beta chain was recorded in a study of blood T cell repertoires in COVID-19. For the study at large: The United States, Italy and Spain were the sources of the acute and convalescent COVID-19 samples. In each case, the material was cDNA or gDNA derived from T cells, B-cell-depleted T cells, or PBMCs.

Only a few counts were recorded for this clone. The sample has other DNA sequences that encode this CDR3 too. As processed by the authors: Counts of nucleated cells, estimated from reference gene primer amplification, were obtained. TCRdb keeps only in-frame clones here, not all; method: immunoSEQ multiplex PCR. Clone size and the V and J calls come from that table; the DNA yielded D and trimming. The sample includes hundreds of thousands of clones, more than 85% of them seen just once. Germline loops: CDR1 SGHRS, CDR2 YFSETQ. The V end was cut by 1 base, the J end by 1 base, with 5 bases between. The CDR3 is made up of 13 amino acids.

This chain joins TRBV5-1 and TRBJ1-1; D gene ambiguous. This sequence originates from a woman aged 30 to 39 with acute or convalescent COVID-19. Sequenced: peripheral blood. CDR3 sequence: CASSLTGNTEAFF. The CDR3 bases are TGCGCCAGCAGCTTGACGGGGAACACTGAAGCTTTCTTT.